These 14 T cell receptor beta chains were all obtained from the same sample, sequenced in a study of regulatory T cells in long-lasting Graves disease. Stated time point: newly diagnosed GD, antithyroid drugs for less than 3 months. From PBMCs, RNA was extracted and then used to make the TCR library. HTBI primers from iRepertoire and Arm-PCR of CDR3 regions yielded the TCR beta libraries. TCRdb analysed the multiplex PCR reads with MiXCR anew, one entry per CDR3 protein. The sample yields approximately 390,000 distinct CDR3 sequences, 15% to 20% seen once. The same sample was also used in a study of T cells in Graves' hyperthyroidism and ophthalmopathy.

The specimen comprised peripheral blood mononuclear cells (PBMCs), sampled at new diagnosis, from a patient treated with antithyroid drugs. All receptors derive from a woman under 30 with Graves disease.

This clonotype was found a few times. The chain uses TRBV29-1 and TRBJ2-3; possibly TRBD1 for D (5 bases). Deletions cut 4 bases from V and 4 bases from J, with 21 bases between. Germline CDR1 is SQVTM and CDR2 is ANQGSEA. The CDR3 extends over 16 amino acids. The CDR3 DNA follows: TGCAGCGTTGCCACCCCCGCTAGGGGCAAGGCAGATACGCAGTATTTT. This encodes CSVATPARGKADTQYF.

This clonotype was observed at least ten times. The chain is built from TRBV6-1 and TRBJ2-7, with a possible D match to TRBD1 (6 bases). The CDR3 consists of 23 residues. The germline V and J ends were trimmed by 5 bases and 7 bases, with 45 bases remaining between them. Germline loops: CDR1 MNHNS, CDR2 SASEGT. CDR3 residues: CASSPIRTANSRVGSTMSMEQYF. In DNA form, the CDR3 reads TGTGCCAGCAGTCCGATACGGACAGCTAATTCTCGGGTGGGCTCTACGATGTCTATGGAGCAGTACTTC.

Notes on this clonotype: A much more abundant neighbour one base away suggests this may be a read error. The V gene is TRBV5-1, the J gene TRBJ2-1; either TRBD1 or TRBD2 may fit D (7 bases each). CDR1 and CDR2 from the germline V gene are SGHRS and YFSETQ. V shed 4 bases and J shed 2 bases, with 13 bases lying between them. The CDR3 has 15 amino acids. In DNA, the CDR3 is TGCGCCAGCAGCCCAGGGGGGGGCCCCTACAATGAGCAGTTCTTC. Amino acids: CASSPGGGPYNEQFF.

This clonotype was seen at least ten times. This rearrangement joins TRBV2 to TRBJ1-2; weak D call: TRBD1 (6 bases). Trimming left V 3 bases short and J 6 bases short, with 17 bases between. Germline CDR1 is SNHLY and CDR2 is FYNNEI. The CDR3 is 15 residues long. In DNA, the CDR3 is TGTGCCAGCAGTGAGAGGGGGGGATCTTCTAATGGCTACACCTTC. Its translation is CASSERGGSSNGYTF.

This clonotype showed up many times. The rearrangement uses TRBV6-5 and TRBJ1-1; the D gene is possibly TRBD1 (5 bases). The CDR3 runs 14 residues. Trimming pared 2 bases from V and 0 bases from J, leaving 7 bases between. The germline V gene encodes CDR1 MNHEY and CDR2 SVGAGI. The CDR3 loop is CASSYRGMNTEAFF. The DNA of the CDR3 is TGTGCCAGCAGTTACCGGGGCATGAACACTGAAGCTTTCTTT.

This clonotype was recorded many times. The chain uses TRBV5-1 and TRBJ1-3; D remains ambiguous. The germline CDR1 and CDR2 sequences are SGHRS and YFSETQ. The CDR3 runs to 16 residues. The V and J ends lost 7 bases and 3 bases respectively, with 20 bases between them. CDR3 bases: TGCGCCAGCTCAGCGGGCACGGATTACTATGGAAACACCATATATTTT. Encoded protein: CASSAGTDYYGNTIYF.

This clonotype was found many times. V usage is TRBV6-1 and J usage is TRBJ1-4; TRBD1 matches at 8 bases. J was trimmed by 0 bases and V by 5 bases; bases with no gene match: 8. Germline CDR1 is MNHNS and CDR2 is SASEGT. The CDR3 is 17 amino acids. In DNA, the CDR3 is TGTGCCAGCAGTCGAGACAGGGGAGATACAACTAATGAAAAACTGTTTTTT. Translating it yields CASSRDRGDTTNEKLFF.

This clonotype has a count of ten or more. The chain links TRBV10-2 to TRBJ2-3, with D perhaps TRBD2 (5 bases). Germline CDR1 WSHSY, CDR2 SAAADI. The CDR3 spans 16 residues. Trimming removed 0 bases at V and 4 bases at J, with 14 bases between. The CDR3 nucleotides read TGCGCCAGCAGTGAGTCCCTACTAGGTGGGGCAGATACGCAGTATTTT. Translating gives CASSESLLGGADTQYF.

The sample holds many counts of this clonotype. An end of the junction differs from the germline gene, which may be a read error. The chain combines TRBV5-1 with TRBJ1-2; a possible D gene is TRBD1 (6 bases). The length of the CDR3 is 13 residues. Germline V gene data show CDR1 as SGHRS and CDR2 as YFSETQ. The CDR3 DNA sequence: TGTGCCAGCAGCTTGGGCAGGGGATCCGGCTACACCTTC. Translation: CASSLGRGSGYTF.

This clonotype was seen at least ten times. The chain has TRBV12-3 or TRBV12-4 and TRBJ2-2; no reliable D call. Trimming removed 3 bases from V and 3 bases from J, with 5 bases in between. CDR3 length: 13 residues. The CDR3 protein is CASSFRYTGELFF. The CDR3 nucleotides are TGTGCCAGCAGTTTCCGGTACACCGGGGAGCTGTTTTTT.

This clonotype was seen only a few times. The chain uses TRBV20-1 and TRBJ2-1; 8 bases match TRBD2. J gave up 7 bases and V 2 bases, and 7 bases lay outside the gene matches. Germline loops: CDR1 DFQATT, CDR2 SNEGSKA (reference sequence). This CDR3 has 14 residues. CDR3 sequence reads: CSARLGGARNEQFF. The CDR3 bases are TGCAGTGCTAGACTCGGGGGGGCCAGGAATGAGCAGTTCTTC.

This clonotype was seen repeatedly, ten times or more. This chain uses TRBV20-1 with TRBJ2-2; D assignment may be TRBD1 or TRBD2 (5 bases each). Germline V gene data show CDR1 as DFQATT and CDR2 as SNEGSKA (reference sequence). Between the trimmed V and J ends, which lost 1 base and 3 bases, there was a span of 12 bases. This CDR3 region has 15 residues. CDR3 coding DNA: TGCAGTGCTAGAGTATCGGGGCTGGACACCGGGGAGCTGTTTTTT. Translating it yields CSARVSGLDTGELFF.

The gene calls are TRBV10-3 and TRBJ1-1; no firm D call. Germline CDR1 reads ENHRY; CDR2 reads SYGVKD. V dropped 0 bases and J dropped 6 bases, with 11 bases sitting between them. The CDR3 sequence is 14 residues long. CDR3 coding DNA: TGTGCCATCAGTGAGTCGGGAGGGATCGCTGAAGCTTTCTTT. Protein product: CAISESGGIAEAFF.

This clonotype was seen at least ten times. The J gene is TRBJ2-7, the V gene TRBV5-1; 8 nucleotides match TRBD2. The CDR3 sequence is 15 residues long. In germline, CDR1 is SGHRS, CDR2 YFSETQ. J was trimmed by 2 bases and V by 0 bases; bases with no gene match: 4. Here the CDR3 reads CASSLERGSTYEQYF. The CDR3 DNA reads as TGCGCCAGCAGCTTGGAGCGGGGGAGCACCTACGAGCAGTACTTC.